The source of this T cell receptor beta chain is a study of cytomegalovirus exposure and HLA in healthy donors. Overall study context: Assignment to the Caucasian-associated ancestry cluster applied to more than 75% of the roughly 400 genotyped donors.

The CDR3 sequence is 16 residues long. CDR1 is SNHLY, CDR2 FYNNEI, per germline. V lost 6 bases, J lost 7 bases, and 21 bases lay in between. The PCR made use of 60 Vbeta and 13 Jbeta primers. Generated by immunoSEQ multiplex PCR, the TCRdb table keeps only in-frame clones and is missing some. The table includes roughly 140,000 clones, 82% detected once. Sequencing used PBMCs. The receptor was isolated from a male donor in good health and CMV-seronegative. The chain uses TRBV2 and TRBJ1-4, with D tentatively TRBD1 (5 bases). CDR3 nucleotide sequence: TGTGCCAGCAGCACGGACGGGGGTCCCGGAAGTGAAAAACTGTTTTTT. This gives the protein CASSTDGGPGSEKLFF.